The rows below give T cell receptor beta chains drawn from one sample of a study of T cell repertoires in cytomegalovirus infection. For these receptors, no antigen is known. From the reads, TCRdb called clonotypes with MiXCR, one entry per CDR3 protein. The sample holds some 500,000 distinct CDR3 sequences, 33% seen once. The sample in question was cultured PBMCs, obtained from culture after CMV antigen stimulation. Source of these receptors: a human donor in good health (CMV status not recorded). Some clones in this sample may be carry-over from other donors' samples. Each CDR3 is given with its conserved first and last residue. A D gene is named only where the DNA matches it firmly. Size values are once, few and many counts, or a class for expanded clones, and some rows have none.

d_call: TRBD1
clone_size: .
j_call: TRBJ2-1
v_call: TRBV7-9
cdr3_nt: TGTGCCAGCAGCTTCGTGGCAGGGGGAAATGAGCAGTTCTTC
cdr3_aa: CASSFVAGGNEQFF

d_call: .
clone_size: few
j_call: TRBJ1-1
v_call: TRBV7-3
cdr3_nt: TGTGCCAGCAGCTTAAACCCAGGATGGAACACTGAAGCTTTCTTT
cdr3_aa: CASSLNPGWNTEAFF

d_call: .
clone_size: .
j_call: TRBJ2-3
v_call: TRBV7-2
cdr3_nt: TGTGCCAGCAGCTTAGATCTAGCACGCGACACAGATACGCAGTATTTT
cdr3_aa: CASSLDLARDTDTQYF

d_call: TRBD1
clone_size: few
j_call: TRBJ1-6
v_call: TRBV10-3
cdr3_nt: TGTGCCACCAGGGGGGGGGCGCCTTCGAATTCACCCCTCCACTTT
cdr3_aa: CATRGGAPSNSPLHF

d_call: .
clone_size: .
j_call: TRBJ2-3
v_call: TRBV6-6
cdr3_nt: TGTGCCAGCAGTTGGTTCGGCGGGATTGGATCAGATACGCAGTATTTT
cdr3_aa: CASSWFGGIGSDTQYF

d_call: .
clone_size: .
j_call: TRBJ2-5
v_call: TRBV6-2/TRBV6-3
cdr3_nt: TGTGCCAGCAGCCCCGGTACTGCGACCCAGTACTTC
cdr3_aa: CASSPGTATQYF

d_call: TRBD1
clone_size: .
j_call: TRBJ2-7
v_call: TRBV6-2/TRBV6-3
cdr3_nt: TGTGCCAGCAGGGCCGGGACAGTTTCCTACGAGCAGTACTTC
cdr3_aa: CASRAGTVSYEQYF

d_call: .
clone_size: .
j_call: TRBJ2-2
v_call: TRBV6-2/TRBV6-3
cdr3_nt: TGTGCCAGCACTGACGACGGGGAGCTGTTTTTT
cdr3_aa: CASTDDGELFF

d_call: .
clone_size: .
j_call: TRBJ2-3
v_call: TRBV11-3
cdr3_nt: TGTGCCAGCAGTAGAGTGGCTAGCACAGATACGCAGTATTTT
cdr3_aa: CASSRVASTDTQYF

d_call: .
clone_size: medium-sized
j_call: TRBJ2-7
v_call: TRBV11-1
cdr3_nt: TGTGCCAGCAGCTTCAAGAGGGACGGAGCCTACGAGCAGTACTTC
cdr3_aa: CASSFKRDGAYEQYF

d_call: .
clone_size: few
j_call: TRBJ2-3
v_call: TRBV7-2
cdr3_nt: TGTGCCAGCAGCTTAGATCCGGGGCGCCCCACAGATACGCAGTATTTT
cdr3_aa: CASSLDPGRPTDTQYF

d_call: .
clone_size: .
j_call: TRBJ2-5
v_call: TRBV7-4
cdr3_nt: TGTGCCAGCAGCGTAGGACAGATAGAGACCCAGTACTTC
cdr3_aa: CASSVGQIETQYF

d_call: .
clone_size: many
j_call: TRBJ2-7
v_call: TRBV7-8
cdr3_nt: TGTGCCAGCAGCTTGCGGACAGCCTACGAGCAGTACTTC
cdr3_aa: CASSLRTAYEQYF

d_call: TRBD1
clone_size: .
j_call: TRBJ1-4
v_call: TRBV7-6
cdr3_nt: TGTGCCAGCAGCTTCCCCCCCCGGACAGGACTGACTGAAAAACTGTTTTTT
cdr3_aa: CASSFPPRTGLTEKLFF

d_call: TRBD1
clone_size: many
j_call: TRBJ1-2
v_call: TRBV20-1
cdr3_nt: TGCAGTGCTAGAGACGGAGGAGGACAGGCCCACTATGGCTACACCTTC
cdr3_aa: CSARDGGGQAHYGYTF

d_call: TRBD2
clone_size: .
j_call: TRBJ2-4
v_call: TRBV4-1
cdr3_nt: TGCGCCAGCAGCCAAGGACTAGCGGGAGGAGTCGGCAAAAACATTCAGTACTTC
cdr3_aa: CASSQGLAGGVGKNIQYF

d_call: .
clone_size: .
j_call: TRBJ2-3
v_call: TRBV4-3
cdr3_nt: TGCGCCAGCAGCCGTGGGTGGGAGGCAGATACGCAGTATTTT
cdr3_aa: CASSRGWEADTQYF

d_call: .
clone_size: .
j_call: TRBJ2-5
v_call: TRBV7-2
cdr3_nt: TGTGCCAGCAGCCCTCTTCGCGTGGGGCCAGGAGAGACCCAGTACTTC
cdr3_aa: CASSPLRVGPGETQYF

d_call: TRBD1
clone_size: few
j_call: TRBJ1-2
v_call: TRBV7-6
cdr3_nt: TGTGCCAGCAGCATTCCAGGGGGCGTAGGCTACACCTTC
cdr3_aa: CASSIPGGVGYTF

d_call: .
clone_size: few
j_call: TRBJ1-1
v_call: TRBV7-9
cdr3_nt: TGTGCCAGCAGCTTAGAGGGTTCGGGCACTGAAGCTTTCTTT
cdr3_aa: CASSLEGSGTEAFF

d_call: TRBD2
clone_size: few
j_call: TRBJ2-3
v_call: TRBV11-2
cdr3_nt: TGTGCCAGCAGCCCATCACTAGCGGGAGGATCAGATACGCAGTATTTT
cdr3_aa: CASSPSLAGGSDTQYF

d_call: .
clone_size: .
j_call: TRBJ2-7
v_call: TRBV7-2
cdr3_nt: TGTGCCAGCAGCCCTACGCAGGGGTACGAGCAGTACTTC
cdr3_aa: CASSPTQGYEQYF

d_call: TRBD1
clone_size: .
j_call: TRBJ2-1
v_call: TRBV12-3/TRBV12-4
cdr3_nt: TGTGCCAGCAGAAACACCAGGGAGCCAGGGGGCTACAATGAGCAGTTCTTC
cdr3_aa: CASRNTREPGGYNEQFF

d_call: .
clone_size: few
j_call: TRBJ1-1
v_call: TRBV7-2
cdr3_nt: TGTGCCAGCAGCTTAGTGGAGCAGGGGCGAGCTTTCTTT
cdr3_aa: CASSLVEQGRAFF

d_call: .
clone_size: .
j_call: TRBJ2-4
v_call: TRBV28
cdr3_nt: TGTGCCAGCAGTTTAGGTGACAGAAAAGCCAAAAACATTCAGTACTTC
cdr3_aa: CASSLGDRKAKNIQYF

d_call: .
clone_size: few
j_call: TRBJ2-3
v_call: TRBV7-2
cdr3_nt: TGTGCCAGCAGCCCTTTGGGGCTTGGCACAGATACGCAGTATTTT
cdr3_aa: CASSPLGLGTDTQYF

d_call: .
clone_size: .
j_call: TRBJ2-1
v_call: TRBV6-2/TRBV6-3
cdr3_nt: TGTGCCAGCAGAGACCGAGGCACCCAGTGGAGTAATGAGCAGTTCTTC
cdr3_aa: CASRDRGTQWSNEQFF

d_call: TRBD2
clone_size: few
j_call: TRBJ2-1
v_call: TRBV28
cdr3_nt: TGTGCCAGCAGTTTTGATGGGCGGGAGGACAATGAGCAGTTCTTC
cdr3_aa: CASSFDGREDNEQFF

d_call: .
clone_size: once
j_call: TRBJ2-1
v_call: TRBV28
cdr3_nt: TGTGCCAGCAGGGGGGCTTGGAGAACAGAAACATCCTACAATGAGCAGTTCTTC
cdr3_aa: CASRGAWRTETSYNEQFF

d_call: .
clone_size: many
j_call: TRBJ2-1
v_call: TRBV7-3
cdr3_nt: TGTGCCAGCAGCCTTCGTATGGACAATGAGCAGTTCTTC
cdr3_aa: CASSLRMDNEQFF

d_call: .
clone_size: once
j_call: TRBJ2-2
v_call: TRBV4-1
cdr3_nt: TGCGCCAGCAGCCAAGGAGGTCGGGGGGAGCTGTTTTTT
cdr3_aa: CASSQGGRGELFF

d_call: TRBD1
clone_size: .
j_call: TRBJ2-1
v_call: TRBV27
cdr3_nt: TGTGCCAGCAGTTTCGGACAGGTCCGGAGCAATGAGCAGTTCTTC
cdr3_aa: CASSFGQVRSNEQFF

d_call: .
clone_size: .
j_call: TRBJ1-1
v_call: TRBV29-1
cdr3_nt: TGCAGCGTCCGGGACGTCTCAATGGCTTTCTTT
cdr3_aa: CSVRDVSMAFF

d_call: TRBD1
clone_size: .
j_call: TRBJ1-5
v_call: TRBV12-3/TRBV12-4
cdr3_nt: TGTGCCAGCAGTTTGCGGACAGGGTACAATCAGCCCCAGCATTTT
cdr3_aa: CASSLRTGYNQPQHF

d_call: .
clone_size: .
j_call: TRBJ2-7
v_call: TRBV20-1
cdr3_nt: TGCAGTGCTAGTCGGGACGGGAGCTCCTACGAGCAGTACTTC
cdr3_aa: CSASRDGSSYEQYF

d_call: TRBD1
clone_size: few
j_call: TRBJ2-7
v_call: TRBV28
cdr3_nt: TGTGCCAGCAGCTCCGGGACAGGGACCCACGAGCAGTACTTC
cdr3_aa: CASSSGTGTHEQYF

d_call: .
clone_size: .
j_call: TRBJ1-2
v_call: TRBV20-1
cdr3_nt: TGCAGTGCTTCGGGGGTGGGGGGTATCTTTGGCTACACCTTC
cdr3_aa: CSASGVGGIFGYTF

d_call: TRBD2
clone_size: few
j_call: TRBJ2-5
v_call: TRBV5-1
cdr3_nt: TGCGCCAGCAGAGGGGCTAGCGGGAGGGAGTCGGAGACCCAGTACTTC
cdr3_aa: CASRGASGRESETQYF

d_call: .
clone_size: few
j_call: TRBJ2-4
v_call: TRBV4-1
cdr3_nt: TGCGCCAGCAGCCAAAGGGTGGAAAACATTCAGTACTTC
cdr3_aa: CASSQRVENIQYF

d_call: TRBD2
clone_size: .
j_call: TRBJ2-1
v_call: TRBV5-4
cdr3_nt: TGTGCCAGCAGCTTTTGGCTAGCGGGATACAATGAGCAGTTCTTC
cdr3_aa: CASSFWLAGYNEQFF

d_call: .
clone_size: .
j_call: TRBJ2-1
v_call: TRBV6-2/TRBV6-3
cdr3_nt: TGTGCCAGCAGCGAACCTCACGGGGGTGAGCAGTTCTTC
cdr3_aa: CASSEPHGGEQFF

d_call: .
clone_size: .
j_call: TRBJ2-2
v_call: TRBV10-3
cdr3_nt: TGTGCCATCAGACCCCTGGGAGGGAACACCGGGGAGCTGTTTTTT
cdr3_aa: CAIRPLGGNTGELFF

d_call: TRBD1
clone_size: few
j_call: TRBJ2-7
v_call: TRBV7-6
cdr3_nt: TGTGCCAGCAGCTCCCGTTCAGACAGGGCAAACGAGCAGTACTTC
cdr3_aa: CASSSRSDRANEQYF

d_call: .
clone_size: once
j_call: TRBJ2-7
v_call: TRBV5-5
cdr3_nt: TGTGCCAGCAGCTTCCCAACGTCCTGGGAGCAGTACTTC
cdr3_aa: CASSFPTSWEQYF

d_call: .
clone_size: .
j_call: TRBJ2-2
v_call: TRBV29-1
cdr3_nt: TGCAGCGTTGTCCCAGAAACCGGGGAGCTGTTTTTT
cdr3_aa: CSVVPETGELFF

d_call: TRBD1
clone_size: .
j_call: TRBJ2-6
v_call: TRBV27
cdr3_nt: TGTGCCAGCAGTTCCGGAATCCGACAGGGGTTTGGGGCCAACGTCCTGACTTTC
cdr3_aa: CASSSGIRQGFGANVLTF

d_call: TRBD2
clone_size: few
j_call: TRBJ2-3
v_call: TRBV12-3/TRBV12-4
cdr3_nt: TGTGCCAGCAGTCCTAGGAGGACTAGCGGTGGGGATACGCAGTATTTT
cdr3_aa: CASSPRRTSGGDTQYF